The 29 T cell receptor beta chains presented below share a single source sample, sequenced in a study of identical twins. TCRdb processed the 5' RACE reads anew with MiXCR; each CDR3 protein has one entry. The table has approximately 500,000 distinct CDR3 sequences, roughly 15% seen once. The same specimen was also included in a second study, on yellow fever vaccine responses in identical twins.

Input material: CD4+ T cells sorted from blood. The source is a woman aged 18-35 years in good health.

This clonotype has only a few counts. The CDR3 bases are TGTGCCACCAGTGATTTTGTGGCCGGGGAGCTGTTTTTT. Its protein product is CATSDFVAGELFF. The chain carries TRBV24-1 and TRBJ2-2; D not resolved. This CDR3 contains 13 residues. Per the germline V gene, CDR1 is KGHDR and CDR2 is SFDVKD. Trimming left V 1 base short and J 6 bases short, with 5 bases between.

This clonotype was observed many times. The chain recombines TRBV28 with TRBJ1-5, with 7 bases fitting TRBD1. This CDR3 has 18 amino acids. J lost 6 bases, V lost 3 bases, and 17 bases had no gene match. The germline V gene encodes CDR1 MDHEN and CDR2 SYDVKM. CDR3 in amino acids: CASSLVPGGRRMSQPQHF. DNA for the CDR3: TGTGCCAGCAGTTTGGTGCCAGGGGGGCGGCGGATGTCTCAGCCCCAGCATTTT.

The chain carries TRBV7-9 and TRBJ2-7; unclear D gene. This CDR3 comprises 12 residues. CDR1 and CDR2 from the germline V gene are SEHNR and FQNEAQ (reference sequence). V lost 0 bases and J 6 bases, leaving 6 bases between the germline ends. For the CDR3, the DNA is TGTGCCAGCAGCTTAGCTCCTGGCGAGCAGTACTTC. It translates to CASSLAPGEQYF.

This clonotype was found a few times. The chain combines TRBV10-3 with TRBJ1-2; tentative D call: TRBD1 (6 bases). Trimming left V 3 bases short and J 7 bases short, with 12 bases between. The CDR3 has 13 amino acids. Germline V gene data show CDR1 as ENHRY and CDR2 as SYGVKD. CDR3 loop: CAISDRGASGYTF. CDR3 in DNA: TGTGCCATCAGTGATCGGGGGGCGAGTGGCTACACCTTC.

This clonotype was seen many times. This chain joins TRBV12-3 or TRBV12-4 and TRBJ1-3, with unresolved D. Trimming stripped 6 bases from V and 0 bases from J, with 12 bases between. The length of the CDR3 is 15 residues. DNA of the CDR3: TGTGCCAGCAGGGAAATCTGGGGCTCTGGAAACACCATATATTTT. Amino acid sequence: CASREIWGSGNTIYF.

This clonotype has just a few counts. The rearrangement uses TRBV3-1 and TRBJ1-2; D might be TRBD1 (5 bases). The CDR3 loop spans 12 amino acids. Looked up from germline, CDR1 is LGHDT and CDR2 is YNNKEL (reference sequence). V lost 4 bases and J 6 bases, leaving 9 bases between the germline ends. The CDR3 loop reads CASSPGTDGYTF. CDR3 DNA sequence: TGTGCCAGCAGCCCTGGGACGGATGGCTACACCTTC.

The chain combines TRBV29-1 with TRBJ2-2; D unclear. The CDR3 contains 12 residues. In germline, CDR1 is SQVTM, CDR2 ANQGSEA. The germline V and J ends were trimmed by 7 bases and 6 bases, with 12 bases remaining between them. The chain's CDR3 is CSANLGPGELFF. Written as DNA, the CDR3 is TGCAGCGCCAACCTAGGTCCCGGGGAGCTGTTTTTT.

There are many counts of this clonotype. The chain combines TRBV5-1 with TRBJ2-7, with 12 bases lining up with TRBD2. This CDR3 has 16 amino acids. V lost 3 bases and J lost 0; bases outside the gene matches: 4. Germline assignment: CDR1 SGHRS and CDR2 YFSETQ. This CDR3 reads CASSYLTSGSSYEQYF. The CDR3 nucleotides are TGCGCCAGCAGCTACCTGACTAGCGGGAGCTCCTACGAGCAGTACTTC.

This chain connects TRBV20-1 to TRBJ2-1, with a tentative D call TRBD2 (5 bases). Trimming took 0 bases from V and 13 from J, leaving 16 bases between them. Germline-derived CDR1 and CDR2 are DFQATT and SNEGSKA (reference sequence). The CDR3 contains 13 residues. The CDR3 nucleotides are TGCAGTGCTAGAGATCACATGGGAGTAGTTCAGTTCTTC. This gives the protein CSARDHMGVVQFF.

In its sample, this clonotype was seen a few times. The chain has TRBV6-1 and TRBJ1-2; 8 positions match TRBD1. CDR3 length: 16 residues. The trim removed 7 bases at V and 3 bases at J, leaving 13 bases unmatched. Germline V gene data show CDR1 as MNHNS and CDR2 as SASEGT. The CDR3 spells CASTNDRGASYYGYTF. For the CDR3, the DNA is TGTGCCAGCACCAACGACAGGGGAGCTTCCTACTATGGCTACACCTTC.

The sample holds a few counts of this clonotype. The chain carries TRBV12-3 or TRBV12-4 and TRBJ2-2; D may match TRBD1 or TRBD2 (5 bases each). V was clipped by 6 bases and J by 1 base, with 15 bases between them. This CDR3 has 16 residues. The CDR3 protein is CASRPTGRKNTGELFF. CDR3 sequence (DNA): TGTGCCAGCAGACCCACGGGACGGAAGAACACCGGGGAGCTGTTTTTT.

This clonotype showed up just a few times. The chain couples TRBV5-1 to TRBJ2-3; a possible D gene is TRBD2 (6 bases). Germline lookup yields CDR1 SGHRS and CDR2 YFSETQ. V gave up 3 bases and J gave up 3 bases, with 17 bases separating them. CDR3 size: 16 residues. CDR3 residues: CASSYRSGATTDTQYF. The CDR3 bases are TGCGCCAGCAGCTACCGTTCGGGAGCCACTACAGATACGCAGTATTTT.

This clonotype was seen a few times. The chain joins TRBV12-3 or TRBV12-4 to TRBJ1-6; D is possibly TRBD1 (5 bases). V lost 6 bases and J 8 bases, leaving 11 bases between the germline ends. This CDR3 is built from 13 residues. CDR3 residues: CASSTLGDSPLHF. The CDR3 DNA is TGTGCCAGCAGCACGCTGGGGGATTCACCCCTCCACTTT.

The V gene is TRBV20-1, the J gene TRBJ1-5; a possible D gene is TRBD1 (6 bases). V dropped 4 bases and J dropped 0 bases, with 19 bases sitting between them. Germline-derived CDR1 and CDR2 are DFQATT and SNEGSKA (reference sequence). This CDR3 is 17 amino acids long. CDR3 in amino acids: CSATHLGQLSSNQPQHF. The CDR3 DNA reads TGCAGTGCTACCCACCTCGGACAGTTAAGTAGCAATCAGCCCCAGCATTTT.

This clonotype has only a few counts. The V call is TRBV24-1, the J call TRBJ1-5; D not certain. CDR1 is KGHDR and CDR2 is SFDVKD in the germline V gene. V was pared by 2 bases and J by 7 bases, with 8 bases between. This CDR3 contains 13 residues. The chain's CDR3 is CATSDYSGQPQHF. CDR3 nucleotides: TGTGCCACCAGTGATTATAGTGGGCAGCCCCAGCATTTT.

This clonotype showed up just a few times. The V call is TRBV6-1, the J call TRBJ1-1; D gene unclear. V lost 4 bases and J 4 bases, leaving 10 bases between the germline ends. This CDR3 has 13 residues. The germline V gene has CDR1 MNHNS and CDR2 SASEGT. The CDR3 nucleotides read TGTGCCAGCAGTGGACGCCGTCCCACTGAAGCTTTCTTT. Its translation is CASSGRRPTEAFF.

The chain couples TRBV12-3 or TRBV12-4 to TRBJ2-7; 8 bases fit TRBD2. The CDR3 covers 15 residues. V trimming: 5 bases; J trimming: 0 bases; junction bases outside the gene matches: 6. The CDR3 region has the DNA TGTGCCAGCAGTCGGACTAGCCAGAGCTCCTACGAGCAGTACTTC. Its protein product is CASSRTSQSSYEQYF.

This sequence joins TRBV3-1 and TRBJ2-1; D possibly corresponds to TRBD2 (6 bases). The V and J ends lost 1 base and 7 bases respectively, with 17 bases between them. This CDR3 has 16 amino acids. Germline values: CDR1 LGHDT, CDR2 YNNKEL (reference sequence). The CDR3 region has the DNA TGTGCCAGCAGCCAAGGGGCGGGGTTAAAAGGGAATGAGCAGTTCTTC. Its translation: CASSQGAGLKGNEQFF.

A note on this clonotype: A read error may account for a junction end that differs from germline. The chain combines TRBV6-2 or TRBV6-3 with TRBJ2-7; TRBD2 matches at 7 bases. The CDR3 spans 11 residues. CDR1 is MNHEY, CDR2 SVGEGT, per germline. CDR3 residues: CASSYEAGLNF. The CDR3, as DNA: TGTGCCAGCAGTTACGAAGCGGGACTAAACTTC.

This clonotype showed up many times. The chain employs TRBV12-3 or TRBV12-4 and TRBJ2-5; D is unclear. V gave up 5 bases and J gave up 7 bases, with 8 bases separating them. The CDR3 runs 11 residues. The CDR3 loop reads CASSEVGTQYF. The DNA for the CDR3 is TGTGCCAGCAGTGAGGTCGGGACCCAGTACTTC.

The CDR3: CASSPDGDSYNEQFF. As DNA, the CDR3 is TGCGCCAGCAGCCCAGACGGCGACTCTTACAATGAGCAGTTCTTC. The rearrangement links TRBV5-1 to TRBJ2-1; no definite D call. The germline CDR1 and CDR2 sequences are SGHRS and YFSETQ. The germline V and J ends were trimmed by 4 bases and 4 bases, with 15 bases remaining between them. The CDR3 is made up of 15 amino acids. Full variable domain (outside the CDR3, taken from reference TRBV5-1 and TRBJ2-1): KAGVTQTPRYLIKTRGQQVTLSCSPISGHRSVSWYQQTPGQGLQFLFEYFSETQRNKGNFPGRFSGRQFSNSRSEMNVSTLELGDSALYLCASSPDGDSYNEQFFGPGTRLTVL.

The rearrangement uses TRBV20-1 and TRBJ1-4, with unresolved D. Per the germline V gene, CDR1 is DFQATT and CDR2 is SNEGSKA (reference sequence). The CDR3 covers 15 residues. V lost 6 bases and J lost 0, with 14 bases in between. The CDR3 sequence: CSARNSGSTNEKLFF. The CDR3 DNA reads as TGCAGTGCAAGAAACAGCGGATCAACTAATGAAAAACTGTTTTTT.

The rearrangement joins TRBV5-6 to TRBJ2-2, with 8 bases lining up with TRBD2. With 4 bases clipped from V and 2 bases from J, the junction kept 7 bases outside the gene matches. The length of the CDR3 is 16 residues. Germline values: CDR1 SGHDT, CDR2 YYEEEE. The chain's CDR3 is CASSKIAGFNTGELFF. DNA for the CDR3: TGTGCCAGCAGCAAAATAGCGGGGTTTAACACCGGGGAGCTGTTTTTT.

This clonotype has at least ten counts. This rearrangement joins TRBV7-6 to TRBJ2-7, with a weak D call TRBD2 (5 bases). Per germline, CDR1 SGHVS and CDR2 FNYEAQ. This CDR3 is 14 amino acids long. V lost 5 bases, J lost 2 bases, and 13 bases lay in between. Here the CDR3 reads CASSQFDGTYEQYF. CDR3 DNA sequence: TGTGCCAGCAGCCAGTTCGACGGGACCTACGAGCAGTACTTC.

This clonotype was seen only a few times. The V gene is TRBV28, the J gene TRBJ2-3, with TRBD2 matching over 9 bases. The trim removed 1 base at V and 3 bases at J, leaving 5 bases unmatched. The germline gives CDR1 MDHEN, CDR2 SYDVKM. CDR3 size: 16 residues. This chain's CDR3 is CASSLSGGGATDTQYF. The DNA of the CDR3 is TGTGCCAGCAGTTTATCAGGCGGGGGGGCGACAGATACGCAGTATTTT.

The table lists this clonotype with a few counts. DNA of the CDR3: TGTGCCAGCAGCGTAGACCGGGTTGGAGAGACCCAGTACTTC. Translating it yields CASSVDRVGETQYF. The chain uses TRBV9 and TRBJ2-5; D unclear. The V end lost 0 bases, the J end lost 4 bases, and 10 bases lay between the germline ends. The germline CDR1 and CDR2 sequences are SGDLS and YYNGEE. The CDR3 has 14 residues.

The genes are TRBV11-1 and TRBJ2-5; the match to TRBD2 covers 13 bases. Germline V CDR1 and CDR2: SGHAT, FQDESV (reference sequence). V was pared by 1 base and J by 4 bases, with 9 bases of the junction left unmatched. The CDR3 has 18 amino acids. CDR3 residues: CASSLVGTSGTGRETQYF. CDR3 sequence (DNA): TGTGCCAGCAGCTTAGTCGGGACTAGCGGGACGGGTCGAGAGACCCAGTACTTC.

This rearrangement joins TRBV20-1 to TRBJ2-3; maybe TRBD2 (5 bases). Per the germline V gene, CDR1 is DFQATT and CDR2 is SNEGSKA (reference sequence). The CDR3 length is 10 residues. V lost 1 base and J lost 13, with 9 bases in between. The CDR3 coding sequence is TGCAGTGCTAGAGCTGGGCGGGAGTATTTT. Amino acids: CSARAGREYF.

CDR3 DNA sequence: TGTGCCAGCAAAGGGGGGCTAGCGGGGACCGGGGAGCTGTTTTTT. Its protein is CASKGGLAGTGELFF. The genes are TRBV9 and TRBJ2-2; the match to TRBD2 covers 9 bases. CDR3 size: 15 residues. Per germline, CDR1 SGDLS and CDR2 YYNGEE. With 6 bases clipped from V and 5 bases from J, the junction kept 8 bases outside the gene matches.